The 27 T cell receptor beta chains presented below share a single source sample, sequenced in a study of T cells in Graves' hyperthyroidism and ophthalmopathy. RNA transcripts provided the source from which TCR beta CDR3 regions were amplified. When the TCR CDR3 underwent first-round RT-PCR, the HTBI primer set was used. TCRdb reprocessed the multiplex PCR reads via MiXCR and lists one record per CDR3 protein. Of around 300,000 distinct CDR3 sequences in the sample, more than 10% are singletons; the top ten hold approximately 7.8%. The sequenced sample consisted of blood. Receptors were obtained from a woman in her 30s with Graves' hyperthyroidism that later progressed to Graves' ophthalmopathy.

This clonotype was recorded many times. This rearrangement joins TRBV28 to TRBJ1-6; TRBD1 agrees at 7 bases. The germline V gene encodes CDR1 MDHEN and CDR2 SYDVKM. The CDR3 loop spans 13 amino acids. V was pared by 6 bases and J by 7 bases, with 3 bases of the junction left unmatched. The CDR3 DNA sequence: TGTGCCAGCAGGAAGGGGGCAAATTCACCCCTCCACTTT. This encodes CASRKGANSPLHF.

Concerning this clonotype: One base away lies a much larger clone, so this may be a sequencing read error. The chain's CDR3 is CSADVASSTDTQYF. In DNA form, the CDR3 reads TGCAGTGCTGATGTAGCTTCTAGCACAGATACGCAGTATTTT. The chain joins TRBV20-1 to TRBJ2-3; no firm D call. The length of the CDR3 is 14 residues. Germline CDR1 is DFQATT and CDR2 is SNEGSKA (reference sequence). V lost 5 bases and J 0 bases, leaving 12 bases between the germline ends.

This clonotype showed up many times. This chain links TRBV28 with TRBJ2-7; the D is unclear. V was cut by 7 bases and J by 4 bases, with 14 bases left in between. Germline V gives CDR1 MDHEN, CDR2 SYDVKM. The length of the CDR3 is 13 residues. The CDR3 loop reads CASTQERGYEQYF. DNA for the CDR3: TGTGCCAGCACCCAAGAGCGCGGATACGAGCAGTACTTC.

This clonotype was counted ten times or more. The rearrangement joins TRBV12-3 or TRBV12-4 to TRBJ2-1, with D perhaps TRBD2 (6 bases). The germline V and J ends were trimmed by 6 bases and 0 bases, with 18 bases remaining between them. The CDR3 runs to 17 residues. CDR3 in amino acids: CASSYSGPFSSYNEQFF. The CDR3 bases are TGTGCCAGCAGCTACAGCGGGCCTTTCAGCTCCTACAATGAGCAGTTCTTC.

A few counts support this clonotype. V gene TRBV4-1 combines with J gene TRBJ1-2, with 7 bases lining up with TRBD1. After removal of 0 bases from V and 4 bases from J, the junction contained 5 bases not matched to a gene. This CDR3 is built from 15 residues. The V gene's germline CDR1 is MGHRA and CDR2 YSYEKL. The CDR3 region is CASSQDARDSYGYTF. The DNA of the CDR3 is TGCGCCAGCAGCCAAGATGCTCGGGACAGCTATGGCTACACCTTC.

This clonotype was observed many times. The V call is TRBV7-2, the J call TRBJ2-7; 7 bases are a match to TRBD2. Germline CDR1 SGHTA, CDR2 FQGNSA. The trim removed 2 bases at V and 4 bases at J, leaving 14 bases unmatched. The CDR3 is made up of 17 amino acids. The CDR3 here is CASSLPLAEPSGYEQYF. CDR3 sequence (DNA): TGTGCCAGCAGCTTACCGCTAGCGGAGCCCTCAGGGTACGAGCAGTACTTC.

This clonotype was recorded at least ten times. This chain uses TRBV28 with TRBJ1-6, with 8 bases matching TRBD1. The length of the CDR3 is 15 residues. V shed 3 bases and J 7 bases; nucleotides not matched to a gene: 5. Germline values: CDR1 MDHEN, CDR2 SYDVKM. The CDR3 DNA reads as TGTGCCAGCAGTTTGAAGGACAGGGTGAATTCACCCCTCCACTTT. Translation gives CASSLKDRVNSPLHF.

Many counts were recorded for this clonotype. The V gene is TRBV7-2, the J gene TRBJ2-7; 11 bases fit TRBD2. The CDR3 loop spans 15 amino acids. The ends lost 3 bases at V and 1 base at J; junction bases unmatched: 2. The germline V gene encodes CDR1 SGHTA and CDR2 FQGNSA. Written as DNA, the CDR3 is TGTGCCAGCAGCTTGACTAGCGGGACTTCCTACGAGCAGTACTTC. Protein product: CASSLTSGTSYEQYF.

The table lists this clonotype with many counts. This chain connects TRBV30 to TRBJ2-7; 8 nucleotides agree with TRBD1. The V gene end was trimmed by 3 bases and the J gene end by 4 bases; junction bases not matched to a gene: 2. Germline V gene data show CDR1 as GTSNPN and CDR2 as SVGIG (reference sequence). CDR3 size: 12 residues. The CDR3 loop is CAWRRQGYEQYF. The CDR3 nucleotides read TGTGCCTGGAGGAGACAGGGGTACGAGCAGTACTTC.

This clonotype was seen a few times. This CDR3 is CASSISGGRSEQFF. In nucleotides, the CDR3 is TGTGCCAGTAGTATCTCGGGAGGGCGATCTGAGCAGTTCTTC. The chain uses TRBV19 and TRBJ2-1, with 8 positions matching TRBD2. The CDR3 has 14 amino acids. V lost 3 bases, J lost 9 bases, and 7 bases stayed unmatched. Per germline, CDR1 LNHDA and CDR2 SQIVND (reference sequence).

This clonotype was found a few times. The chain combines TRBV6-2 or TRBV6-3 with TRBJ2-7, with D perhaps TRBD2 (7 bases). CDR1 MNHEY and CDR2 SVGEGT come from the germline V gene. This CDR3 contains 14 residues. Trimming cost V 5 bases and J 7 bases, with 18 bases left between them. The CDR3 bases are TGTGCCAGCAGTCTCGGGGGGCTACCTCAGGAGCAGTACTTC. Translated: CASSLGGLPQEQYF.

This clonotype has a handful of counts. The chain is built from TRBV20-1 and TRBJ1-6, with a weak D call TRBD1 (6 bases). Between the trimmed V and J ends, which lost 1 base and 9 bases, there was a span of 13 bases. CDR1 is DFQATT and CDR2 is SNEGSKA in the germline V gene (reference sequence). The CDR3 sequence is 14 residues long. This chain's CDR3 is CSARVQLQGSPLHF. The CDR3 DNA is TGCAGTGCTAGAGTTCAGTTACAGGGTTCACCCCTCCACTTT.

The sample holds many counts of this clonotype. For the CDR3, the DNA is TGTGCCAGCGGAATAGACAGGGGGCTCTACGAGCAGTACTTC. Translation gives CASGIDRGLYEQYF. The chain joins TRBV6-2 or TRBV6-3 to TRBJ2-7, with 10 bases matching TRBD1. This CDR3 has 14 amino acids. V lost 8 bases, J lost 3 bases, and 7 bases stayed unmatched. Germline loops: CDR1 MNHEY, CDR2 SVGEGT.

This clonotype was recorded many times. The chain employs TRBV7-6 and TRBJ2-7; tentative D call: TRBD1 (6 bases). The V and J ends lost 5 bases and 6 bases respectively, with 20 bases between them. CDR3 length equals 15 residues. CDR1 is SGHVS and CDR2 is FNYEAQ in the germline V gene. Here the CDR3 DNA reads TGTGCCAGCAGCCCAATCGATGGTGGGGGCAGCGAGCAGTACTTC. This gives the protein CASSPIDGGGSEQYF.

This clonotype came up many times. The CDR3 is CASSYGPGNIQYF. The CDR3 DNA is TGTGCCAGCAGTTACGGTCCGGGAAACATTCAGTACTTC. The chain uses TRBV6-2 or TRBV6-3 and TRBJ2-4, with D unresolved. V was trimmed by 2 bases and J by 6 bases, leaving 8 bases between them. This CDR3 contains 13 residues. Germline values: CDR1 MNHEY, CDR2 SVGEGT.

The J gene is TRBJ2-5, the V gene TRBV19; D uncertain. CDR1 LNHDA and CDR2 SQIVND come from the germline V gene (reference sequence). This CDR3 region has 12 residues. V gave up 3 bases and J gave up 5 bases, with 7 bases separating them. The CDR3 loop is CASSMTGETQYF. The DNA for the CDR3 is TGTGCCAGTAGTATGACTGGGGAGACCCAGTACTTC.

The J gene is TRBJ2-3, the V gene TRBV19, with 11 positions matching TRBD1. CDR1 is LNHDA, CDR2 SQIVND, per germline (reference sequence). Trimming cost V 5 bases and J 2 bases; bases outside gene matches: 3. CDR3 length: 15 amino acids. The CDR3 here is CASSRTGGFTDTQYF. DNA of the CDR3: TGTGCCAGTAGTCGGACAGGGGGCTTCACAGATACGCAGTATTTT.

This clonotype has at least ten counts. The chain carries TRBV28 and TRBJ2-7; D may be TRBD1 (5 bases). The CDR3 extends over 16 amino acids. V was trimmed by 7 bases and J by 3 bases, leaving 22 bases between them. Germline CDR1 and CDR2: MDHEN and SYDVKM. CDR3 protein: CASTWGKVKVGYEQYF. CDR3 bases: TGTGCCAGCACCTGGGGCAAAGTAAAGGTGGGCTACGAGCAGTACTTC. Full variable domain (rest looked up from reference TRBV28 and TRBJ2-7): DVKVTQSSRYLVKRTGEKVFLECVQDMDHENMFWYRQDPGLGLRLIYFSYDVKMKEKGDIPEGYSVSREKKERFSLILESASTNQTSMYLCASTWGKVKVGYEQYFGPGTRLTVT.

The chain employs TRBV7-6 and TRBJ2-2; D remains unclear. Trimming pared 1 base from V and 5 bases from J, leaving 17 bases between. CDR3 length: 17 residues. Germline V gene sequence: CDR1 SGHVS, CDR2 FNYEAQ. The CDR3 sequence: CASSLEGTSTYTGELFF. The CDR3, as DNA: TGTGCCAGCAGCTTAGAGGGAACAAGCACGTATACCGGGGAGCTGTTTTTT.

The rearrangement uses TRBV5-8 and TRBJ2-7; D may be TRBD1 or TRBD2 (5 bases each). The germline gives CDR1 SGHTS, CDR2 YDEGEE. The ends were cut back, 0 bases at V and 3 bases at J, with 22 bases in the middle. The CDR3 is made up of 18 amino acids. The CDR3 here is CASSLGLGRAWDHYEQYF. The CDR3 DNA is TGTGCCAGCAGCTTGGGATTGGGCCGGGCCTGGGACCACTACGAGCAGTACTTC.

The J gene is TRBJ2-1, the V gene TRBV30, with no clear D. The CDR3 totals 11 residues. The V gene lost 8 bases and the J gene lost 4 bases, with 9 bases spanning the gap. CDR1 and CDR2 (germline): GTSNPN, SVGIG (reference sequence). The CDR3 region is CARRNYNEQFF. The CDR3 DNA is TGTGCCCGTCGCAATTACAATGAGCAGTTCTTC.

This clonotype was counted a few times. The J gene is TRBJ1-5, the V gene TRBV14, with D perhaps matching TRBD1 (5 bases). The CDR3 length is 15 residues. With 0 bases removed from V and 5 bases from J, the gap between germline ends came to 11 bases. Germline CDR1 and CDR2: SGHDN and FVKESK. CDR3: CASSQEGGRDQPQHF. CDR3 DNA: TGTGCCAGCAGCCAAGAGGGGGGTAGGGATCAGCCCCAGCATTTT.

Ten or more counts support this clonotype. The chain recombines TRBV28 with TRBJ2-3; D gene ambiguous. Looked up from germline, CDR1 is MDHEN and CDR2 is SYDVKM. CDR3 length: 14 amino acids. V was shortened by 5 bases and J by 4 bases, with 13 bases between the two germline ends. The CDR3 sequence is CASSQSFSPDTQYF. As DNA, the CDR3 is TGTGCCAGCAGTCAAAGCTTCAGCCCAGATACGCAGTATTTT.

This clonotype was observed at least ten times. The chain recombines TRBV20-1 with TRBJ2-7; D not resolved. The CDR3 is 13 amino acids. With 1 base removed from V and 3 bases from J, the gap between germline ends came to 10 bases. The germline V gene has CDR1 DFQATT and CDR2 SNEGSKA (reference sequence). Written as DNA, the CDR3 is TGCAGTGCTAGAGGGTCACGAGGCTACGAGCAGTACTTC. Protein: CSARGSRGYEQYF.

This clonotype was seen ten or more times. The rearrangement joins TRBV7-3 to TRBJ2-2; D remains ambiguous. The ends were cut back, 2 bases at V and 6 bases at J, with 7 bases in the middle. The CDR3 consists of 13 residues. CDR1 and CDR2 (germline): SGHTA, FQGTGA. The CDR3 nucleotides are TGTGCCAGCAGCTTAGATGGAGCCGGGGAGCTGTTTTTT. It encodes CASSLDGAGELFF.

This clonotype was counted a few times. This chain connects TRBV19 to TRBJ2-6; 7 bases map to TRBD1. Germline CDR1 and CDR2: LNHDA and SQIVND (reference sequence). J lost 0 bases, V lost 4 bases, and 9 bases had no gene match. The length of the CDR3 is 18 residues. The CDR3 coding sequence is TGTGCCAGTAGTACCCCGACAGGGCCCCACTCTGGGGCCAACGTCCTGACTTTC. Translation: CASSTPTGPHSGANVLTF.

The V gene is TRBV5-1, the J gene TRBJ2-1, with 7 nucleotides matching TRBD2. The better agreement between TRBJ2-7 and the DNA end casts doubt on the J call. Germline CDR1 and CDR2: SGHRS and YFSETQ. The CDR3 spans 16 residues. CDR3 DNA sequence: TGCGCCAGCAGCTACCTAGCGGAGGGCTCCTACAATGAGCAGTACTTC. Encoded protein: CASSYLAEGSYNEQYF.